These 16 T cell receptor beta chains came from one sample sequenced in a study of cytomegalovirus exposure and HLA in healthy donors. Assay: immunoSEQ multiplex PCR; the TCRdb copy retains only in-frame clones and omits some. This sample carries some 210,000 clones, roughly 91% of them seen once, and the ten largest clones take roughly 2%. Sequencing input: PBMCs. The receptor set was obtained from a woman between 18 and 29 years old in good health and CMV-seropositive.

The rearrangement uses TRBV5-1 and TRBJ1-5, with D perhaps TRBD1 (5 bases). Trimming cost V 4 bases and J 8 bases, with 16 bases left between them. CDR1 SGHRS and CDR2 YFSETQ come from the germline V gene. There are 14 residues in the CDR3. The CDR3 region has the DNA TGCGCCAGCAGCCCATCAGGGTCGACGGAGCCCCAGCATTTT. Translation gives CASSPSGSTEPQHF. Complete variable domain (other parts from reference TRBV5-1 and TRBJ1-5): KAGVTQTPRYLIKTRGQQVTLSCSPISGHRSVSWYQQTPGQGLQFLFEYFSETQRNKGNFPGRFSGRQFSNSRSEMNVSTLELGDSALYLCASSPSGSTEPQHFGDGTRLSIL.

This clone has only a few counts. The rearrangement links TRBV27 to TRBJ2-7; D perhaps matches TRBD1 (6 bases). V lost 0 bases and J lost 6, with 9 bases in between. In germline, CDR1 is MNHEY, CDR2 SMNVEV (reference sequence). This CDR3 has 13 residues. The CDR3 sequence is CASSLSRGGEQYF. The DNA of the CDR3 is TGTGCCAGCAGTTTATCCAGGGGCGGCGAGCAGTACTTC.

The chain is built from TRBV6-6 and TRBJ1-3; 7 bases are shared with TRBD1. Germline lookup yields CDR1 MNHNY and CDR2 SVGAGI (reference sequence). V lost 4 bases to trimming and J lost 8 bases; unmatched junction nucleotides: 14. CDR3 length: 16 residues. In nucleotides, the CDR3 is TGTGCCAGCAGTTCAGCTACAGGGGTAGTGATGGACACCATATATTTT. It translates to CASSSATGVVMDTIYF.

The chain recombines TRBV19 with TRBJ2-1, with D unresolved. The CDR3 runs 15 residues. The ends were cut back, 7 bases at V and 4 bases at J, with 17 bases in the middle. Germline V gene lookup returns CDR1 LNHDA and CDR2 SQIVND (reference sequence). As DNA, the CDR3 is TGTGCCAGTACCGCATACAGTTTTGGGTACAATGAGCAGTTCTTC. Its translation: CASTAYSFGYNEQFF.

The chain joins TRBV9 to TRBJ2-5; 10 bases match TRBD1. Germline assignment: CDR1 SGDLS and CDR2 YYNGEE. V dropped 4 bases and J dropped 2; count of bases not matched to a gene: 11. The CDR3 spans 17 residues. CDR3 nucleotides: TGTGCCAGCAGCAGGATGTCGGGGACAGGGGTACAAGAGACCCAGTACTTC. It codes for CASSRMSGTGVQETQYF.

The rearrangement uses TRBV27 and TRBJ2-7; 9 positions agree with TRBD2. The CDR3 sequence is 14 residues long. CDR1 MNHEY and CDR2 SMNVEV come from the germline V gene (reference sequence). Unmatched junction bases numbered 5, after V lost 3 bases and J lost 5 bases. The chain's CDR3 is CASSLGREGHEQYF. The CDR3 DNA reads TGTGCCAGCAGTTTGGGGCGGGAGGGCCACGAGCAGTACTTC.

The chain carries TRBV9 and TRBJ2-1, with D tentatively TRBD1 or TRBD2 (9 bases each). CDR1 is SGDLS and CDR2 is YYNGEE in the germline V gene. V lost 0 bases and J lost 5, with 24 bases in between. This CDR3 is 19 amino acids long. Here the CDR3 DNA reads TGTGCCAGCAGCGTAGCGGGGACAGGGAGAGCGGGAGGAGACAATGAGCAGTTCTTC. The encoded protein is CASSVAGTGRAGGDNEQFF.

The J gene is TRBJ2-5, the V gene TRBV28, with no clear D. The V gene's germline CDR1 is MDHEN and CDR2 SYDVKM. Between the trimmed V and J ends, which lost 10 bases and 0 bases, there was a span of 15 bases. The CDR3 loop spans 14 amino acids. The chain's CDR3 is CATSPSQYQETQYF. The CDR3 coding sequence is TGTGCCACCTCTCCCTCCCAGTACCAAGAGACCCAGTACTTC.

The chain has TRBV5-1 and TRBJ2-1; D is ambiguous. The germline V gene encodes CDR1 SGHRS and CDR2 YFSETQ. V dropped 4 bases and J dropped 5 bases, with 4 bases sitting between them. This CDR3 is 11 amino acids long. The CDR3 sequence is CASSPDNEQFF. In DNA, the CDR3 is TGCGCCAGCAGCCCCGACAATGAGCAGTTCTTC.

V is TRBV2 and J is TRBJ2-5, with TRBD2 matching 9 bases. Germline V gene lookup returns CDR1 SNHLY and CDR2 FYNNEI. V trimming: 6 bases; J trimming: 4 bases; junction bases outside the gene matches: 3. The CDR3 sequence is 13 residues long. The CDR3 loop reads CASSLAGLETQYF. DNA of the CDR3: TGTGCCAGCAGCCTAGCGGGGTTAGAGACCCAGTACTTC.

This clone was counted a single time. This chain connects TRBV11-3 to TRBJ2-7; the match to TRBD1 covers 10 bases. Germline loops: CDR1 SGHNT, CDR2 YENEEA. This CDR3 is 14 amino acids long. The V segment lost 4 bases and the J segment 6 bases; nucleotides outside the gene matches: 6. Here the CDR3 DNA reads TGTGCCAGCAGCTCCGGGACAGGGGAGTCCGAGCAGTACTTC. This gives the protein CASSSGTGESEQYF.

The rearrangement links TRBV29-1 to TRBJ2-7; D perhaps matches TRBD2 (5 bases). The CDR3 totals 18 residues. The germline V gene encodes CDR1 SQVTM and CDR2 ANQGSEA. Trimming took 5 bases from V and 3 from J, leaving 29 bases between them. The CDR3 is CSVLVPGTQRSDDYEQYF. The CDR3 DNA reads TGCAGCGTTTTGGTTCCGGGAACGCAGCGGAGTGACGACTACGAGCAGTACTTC.

The chain employs TRBV7-8 and TRBJ1-1, with D possibly being TRBD1 (6 bases). There are 14 residues in the CDR3. Germline V gives CDR1 SGHVS, CDR2 FQNEAQ. Trimming pared 5 bases from V and 5 bases from J, leaving 15 bases between. The CDR3 DNA is TGTGCCAGCAGCGCCAGTACAGGGAGAACTGAAGCTTTCTTT. This translates into CASSASTGRTEAFF.

This clone was seen a handful of times. V usage is TRBV2 and J usage is TRBJ2-7; a weak D match, TRBD1 (6 bases). The CDR3 length is 13 residues. Between the trimmed V and J ends, which lost 7 bases and 0 bases, there was a span of 10 bases. Germline V CDR1 and CDR2: SNHLY, FYNNEI. The CDR3 DNA reads as TGTGCCAGCATCGAGGACAGCTCCTACGAGCAGTACTTC. As protein: CASIEDSSYEQYF. Supplemented by reference TRBV2 and TRBJ2-7, the full variable domain reads EPEVTQTPSHQVTQMGQEVILRCVPISNHLYFYWYRQILGQKVEFLVSFYNNEISEKSEIFDDQFSVERPDGSNFTLKIRSTKLEDSAMYFCASIEDSSYEQYFGPGTRLTVT.

The rearrangement links TRBV2 to TRBJ2-1, with 9 bases that match TRBD2. The J segment lost 6 bases and the V segment lost 10 bases, leaving 10 bases of the junction unmatched. The CDR3 extends over 14 amino acids. Germline values: CDR1 SNHLY, CDR2 FYNNEI. Here the CDR3 DNA reads TGTGCCATACAGCGCGGGAGGGCCGCCAATGAGCAGTTCTTC. Translation gives CAIQRGRAANEQFF.

This CDR3 reads CASSYGRGNTEAFF. The CDR3 DNA follows: TGTGCCAGCAGTTACGGGAGAGGGAACACTGAAGCTTTCTTT. This chain links TRBV6-6 with TRBJ1-1; D ambiguous. Germline CDR1 MNHNY, CDR2 SVGAGI (reference sequence). The CDR3 loop spans 14 amino acids. V lost 2 bases and J lost 1, with 8 bases in between.